A selection of T cell receptor beta chains follows, all from one sample in a study of T cell responses to AZD1222 COVID-19 vaccine. Assay: immunoSEQ multiplex PCR; the TCRdb copy retains only in-frame clones and omits some. Among about 140,000 clones, around 89% were seen once, and the ten largest hold about 4.8%. This specimen was peripheral blood, taken on day 0 of AZD1222 vaccination. Every receptor here comes from an adult in good health. Both conserved end residues are part of each CDR3. D genes are given only for firm matches. The size of a clone is reported for some rows only, either as once, few or many, or as a class for expanded clones.

V gene	D gene	J gene	CDR3 length	clone size	CDR3 DNA	CDR3 protein
TRBV27	NA	TRBJ2-7	11	once	TGTGCCAGCAGTTTATACGACGAGCAGTACTTC	CASSLYDEQYF
TRBV27	NA	TRBJ2-3	13	NA	TGTGCCAGCAGTTCGAGCTTGGCAGATACGCAGTATTTT	CASSSSLADTQYF
TRBV10-3	TRBD1	TRBJ1-2	15	NA	TGTGCCATCAGTGAGGGGCAGGGGGGGAGCTATGGCTACACCTTC	CAISEGQGGSYGYTF
TRBV19	NA	TRBJ2-1	13	once	TGTGCCAGTAGTTTGGGACACGGCCGGGAGCAGTTCTTC	CASSLGHGREQFF
TRBV28	NA	TRBJ1-1	14	NA	TGTGCCAGCAGTTTGGTTCTCCCGAACACTGAAGCTTTCTTT	CASSLVLPNTEAFF
TRBV19	NA	TRBJ1-1	18	NA	TGTGCCAGTAGTACATCAGGACGATTCTCTATGGGGGTCACTGAAGCTTTCTTT	CASSTSGRFSMGVTEAFF
TRBV11-2	NA	TRBJ1-5	13	NA	TGTGCCAGCAGCTTAGGCGGCCATCAGCCCCAGCATTTT	CASSLGGHQPQHF
TRBV18	NA	TRBJ2-5	13	NA	TGTGCCAGCTCACCAATTCCCCAAGAGACCCAGTACTTC	CASSPIPQETQYF
TRBV2	NA	TRBJ1-2	13	once	TGTGCCAGCACCGGTAGGCCGCTATATGGCTACACCTTC	CASTGRPLYGYTF
TRBV7-2	NA	TRBJ2-1	13	NA	TGTGCCAGCAGCTTAGCGTTTCGCAAGGAGCAGTTCTTC	CASSLAFRKEQFF
TRBV2	TRBD1	TRBJ1-6	15	NA	TGTGCCAGCACCGAATCGGGACAGCCTAATTCACCCCTCCACTTT	CASTESGQPNSPLHF
TRBV9	NA	TRBJ2-7	14	NA	TGTGCCAGCAGCGTAGATGCTGGAGTTTACGAGCAGTACTTC	CASSVDAGVYEQYF
TRBV4-1	TRBD1	TRBJ1-3	17	NA	TGCGCCAGCAGCCAAACCCGGGACAGGGGGGCGGGAAACACCATATATTTT	CASSQTRDRGAGNTIYF
TRBV18	NA	TRBJ1-3	15	NA	TGTGCCAGCTCTTATCCAGGGCCGGCTGGAAACACCATATATTTT	CASSYPGPAGNTIYF
TRBV5-1	TRBD1	TRBJ1-3	18	NA	TGCGCCAGCAGCTTGGTCTGGGACAGCAGGAGCTCTGGAAACACCATATATTTT	CASSLVWDSRSSGNTIYF
TRBV28	NA	TRBJ2-7	16	NA	TGTGCCAGCAGTTTATTCCGAACACTAAAATCCTACGAGCAGTACTTC	CASSLFRTLKSYEQYF
TRBV19	NA	TRBJ1-1	14	NA	TGTGCCAGCAGATGGGCTGGATCGAACACTGAAGCTTTCTTT	CASRWAGSNTEAFF
TRBV15	NA	TRBJ1-1	14	NA	TGTGCCACCAGCAGAGAAAGACGCCACATTGAAGCTTTCTTT	CATSRERRHIEAFF
TRBV6-1	NA	TRBJ1-1	14	NA	TGTGCCAGCAGTGAAGACAGAGTGAACACTGAAGCTTTCTTT	CASSEDRVNTEAFF
TRBV3-1/TRBV3-2	NA	TRBJ1-3	13	NA	TGTGCCAGCAGCCAAGATCTAGGGTACACCATATATTTT	CASSQDLGYTIYF
TRBV5-4	NA	TRBJ2-7	15	NA	TGTGCCAGCAGCTTGGCGTCAGCAGGAAATTACGAGCAGTACTTC	CASSLASAGNYEQYF
TRBV5-1	TRBD2	TRBJ2-1	14	once	TGCGCCAGCAGGGGCAGCGGGGAGTATTATGAGCAGTTCTTC	CASRGSGEYYEQFF
TRBV2	NA	TRBJ1-2	14	NA	TGTGCCAGCAGTGAAGGGGGGAGACCCTATGGCTACACCTTC	CASSEGGRPYGYTF
TRBV4-1	NA	TRBJ2-5	13	NA	TGCGCCAGCAGCCTTACCTCCGGGGAGACCCAGTACTTC	CASSLTSGETQYF
TRBV19	NA	TRBJ1-2	14	NA	TGTGCCAGTAGTATTTCGGGATCTAACTATGGCTACACCTTC	CASSISGSNYGYTF
TRBV19	NA	TRBJ1-5	15	NA	TGTGCCAGTAGTAACCGGGGACGGTTCAATCAGCCCCAGCATTTT	CASSNRGRFNQPQHF
TRBV7-6	NA	TRBJ1-2	15	NA	TGTGCCAGCAGCTTAGGAACGGTTCCCTCTTATGGCTACACCTTC	CASSLGTVPSYGYTF